These 10 T cell receptor beta chains originate from one sample sequenced in a study of Graves' ophthalmopathy and Graves' hyperthyroidism. As the template, RNA transcripts were used to amplify TCR beta CDR3 regions. The first round was an RT-PCR with HTBI primers, and the second round was a multiplex PCR. Via MiXCR, TCRdb re-called the multiplex PCR reads, giving one row per CDR3 protein. The table records almost 750,000 distinct CDR3 sequences, around 40% of them present only once. What was sequenced was peripheral blood. All receptors come from an adult man with Graves' ophthalmopathy.

There are a few counts of this clonotype. The chain is built from TRBV11-2 and TRBJ1-1; D not certain. The CDR3 is 14 amino acids. Germline V gene data show CDR1 as SGHAT and CDR2 as FQNNGV. V dropped 1 base and J dropped 1 base, with 7 bases sitting between them. The CDR3 region has the DNA TGTGCCAGCAGCTTAGGACGGTGGAACACTGAAGCTTTCTTT. Its translation is CASSLGRWNTEAFF. Supplemented by reference TRBV11-2 and TRBJ1-1, the full variable domain reads EAGVAQSPRYKIIEKRQSVAFWCNPISGHATLYWYQQILGQGPKLLIQFQNNGVVDDSQLPKDRFSAERLKGVDSTLKIQPAKLEDSAVYLCASSLGRWNTEAFFGQGTRLTVV.

The rearrangement links TRBV20-1 to TRBJ2-5, with D possibly being TRBD1 or TRBD2 (5 bases each). CDR3 length: 14 residues. CDR1 and CDR2 from the germline V gene are DFQATT and SNEGSKA (reference sequence). Trimming cost V 3 bases and J 2 bases, with 13 bases left between them. CDR3 DNA sequence: TGCAGTGCTAGGTCGGGGCGTCTTCAAGAGACCCAGTACTTC. Its translation is CSARSGRLQETQYF.

In this sample, this clonotype turned up a few times. V gene TRBV11-2 combines with J gene TRBJ1-4; D perhaps matches TRBD1 (5 bases). The CDR3 sequence is 16 residues long. Trimming cost V 5 bases and J 6 bases, with 19 bases left between them. Germline V gene data show CDR1 as SGHAT and CDR2 as FQNNGV. CDR3 protein: CASSQDRKGTHEKLFF. Written as DNA, the CDR3 is TGTGCCAGCAGCCAAGATCGGAAAGGGACGCATGAAAAACTGTTTTTT. Using reference TRBV11-2 and TRBJ1-4 for the parts outside the CDR3, the full variable domain is EAGVAQSPRYKIIEKRQSVAFWCNPISGHATLYWYQQILGQGPKLLIQFQNNGVVDDSQLPKDRFSAERLKGVDSTLKIQPAKLEDSAVYLCASSQDRKGTHEKLFFGSGTQLSVL.

The chain recombines TRBV2 with TRBJ2-3; 7 nucleotides match TRBD2. The ends lost 3 bases at V and 3 bases at J; junction bases unmatched: 3. This CDR3 region has 14 residues. Germline V gene lookup returns CDR1 SNHLY and CDR2 FYNNEI. CDR3 bases: TGTGCCAGCAGTGATAACGGGAGGACAGATACGCAGTATTTT. Protein sequence: CASSDNGRTDTQYF.

In nucleotides, the CDR3 is TGTGCCAGCAAGACAGGGTTCGGATCTGCGACCTACAATGAGCAGTTCTTC. It encodes CASKTGFGSATYNEQFF. This rearrangement joins TRBV7-9 to TRBJ2-1; 7 bases match TRBD1. Trimming at V came to 7 bases and at J to 2 bases, leaving 14 bases not matched to a gene. Germline V lookup: CDR1 SEHNR, CDR2 FQNEAQ (reference sequence). CDR3 length: 17 residues.

There are a few counts of this clonotype. This rearrangement joins TRBV12-3 or TRBV12-4 to TRBJ1-6; no firm D call. The CDR3 loop spans 12 amino acids. The germline V and J ends were trimmed by 11 bases and 12 bases, with 17 bases remaining between them. DNA of the CDR3: TGTGCCGGCACCGAGGGATACCTACCCCTCCACTTT. Translation: CAGTEGYLPLHF.

This clonotype has a count of ten or more. The rearrangement uses TRBV12-3 or TRBV12-4 and TRBJ1-1, with D uncertain. The CDR3 has 14 amino acids. Trimming left V 4 bases short and J 4 bases short, with 13 bases between. The CDR3 here is CASSSLVGGTEAFF. The DNA for the CDR3 is TGTGCCAGCAGTTCCCTCGTGGGAGGCACTGAAGCTTTCTTT.

This clonotype came up a few times. V and J are TRBV29-1 and TRBJ2-1; TRBD1 aligns across 8 bases. With 7 bases clipped from V and 9 bases from J, the junction kept 8 bases outside the gene matches. The CDR3 has 12 amino acids. CDR1 is SQVTM, CDR2 ANQGSEA, per germline. CDR3 residues: CSARDRSFEQFF. CDR3 in DNA: TGCAGCGCCCGGGACAGGTCGTTTGAGCAGTTCTTC.

The chain carries TRBV4-3 and TRBJ2-6, with 7 bases lining up with TRBD1. Germline V gene data show CDR1 as LGHNA and CDR2 as YSLEER. The V and J ends lost 4 bases and 0 bases, in that order; junction bases with no gene match: 6. This CDR3 region has 17 residues. CDR3 coding DNA: TGCGCCAGCAGCCGGCCGGGACAGAACTCTGGGGCCAACGTCCTGACTTTC. As protein: CASSRPGQNSGANVLTF.

About this clonotype: This may be a read error: a much more frequent sequence differs by one nucleotide. This likely comes from a read error, as the CDR3 has no conserved phenylalanine or tryptophan at its end. The V gene is TRBV2, the J gene TRBJ2-7, with D perhaps given as TRBD1 or TRBD2 (5 bases each). Per the germline V gene, CDR1 is SNHLY and CDR2 is FYNNEI. This CDR3 comprises 14 residues. Trimming removed 6 bases at V and 3 bases at J, with 15 bases between. This chain's CDR3 is CASRARDGNYEQYS. CDR3 nucleotides: TGTGCCAGCAGAGCCCGGGACGGAAACTACGAGCAGTACTCC.